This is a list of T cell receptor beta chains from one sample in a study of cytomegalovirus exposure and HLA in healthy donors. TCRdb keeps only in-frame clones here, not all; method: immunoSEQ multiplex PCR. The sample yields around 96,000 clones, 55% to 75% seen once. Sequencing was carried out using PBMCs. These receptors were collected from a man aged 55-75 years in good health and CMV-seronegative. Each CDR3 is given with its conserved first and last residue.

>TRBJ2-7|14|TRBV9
CASSVATASYEQYF
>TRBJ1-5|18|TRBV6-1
CASSESPRETGRLQPQHF
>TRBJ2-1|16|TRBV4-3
CASSLPTSGTYNEQFF
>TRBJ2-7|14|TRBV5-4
CASSLRGRGGEQYF
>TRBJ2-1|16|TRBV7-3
CASTPGAGGPYNEQFF
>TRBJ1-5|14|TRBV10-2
CASTQGQVNQPQHF
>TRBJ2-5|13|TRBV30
CAWSPGGIGTQYF
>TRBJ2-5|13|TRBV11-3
CASSTGFQETQYF
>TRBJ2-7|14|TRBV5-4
CASSLAGGIYEQYF
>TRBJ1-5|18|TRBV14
CASSQELQETMSNQPQHF
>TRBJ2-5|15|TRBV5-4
CASSLAPSGSETQYF
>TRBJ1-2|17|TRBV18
CASSPTLTTGAHYGYTF
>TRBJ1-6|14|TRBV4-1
CASSQEQGISPLHF
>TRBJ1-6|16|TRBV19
CASSAPQGGTNSPLHF
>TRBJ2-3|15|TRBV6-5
CASSYGAPGTDTQYF
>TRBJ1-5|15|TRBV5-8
CASSTGQKNVQPQHF
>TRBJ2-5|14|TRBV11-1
CASSLGGSQETQYF
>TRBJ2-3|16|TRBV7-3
CASSYMGQGARYTQYF
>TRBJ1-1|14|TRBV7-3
CASSSSGTGTEAFF
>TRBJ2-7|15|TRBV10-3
CAISLGDRGSYEQYF
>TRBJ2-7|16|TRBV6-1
CASSEQGQGTPYEQYF
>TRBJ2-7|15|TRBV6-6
CASSYSVGSSYEQYF
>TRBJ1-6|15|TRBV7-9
CASSSDGAYNSPLHF
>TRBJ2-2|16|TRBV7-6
CASSEQGTANTGELFF
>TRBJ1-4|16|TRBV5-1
CASSFGQGARNEKLFF
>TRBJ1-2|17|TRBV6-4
CASREPGQGRFVDGYTF
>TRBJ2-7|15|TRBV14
CASSRQQGVTHEQYF
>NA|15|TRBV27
CASSPGTSRTYEQYF
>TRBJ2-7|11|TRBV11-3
CASSFSSEQYF